This TCR beta chain is drawn from a study of PD-L1 blockade in urothelial cancer. Time point meaning: peripheral blood 6 weeks after treatment start. Sequencing was performed with immunoSEQ multiplex PCR; in TCRdb, only in-frame clones are kept and a portion is missing. The sample carries some 31,000 clones, about 85% recorded once. This receptor was identified in a man between 65 and 79 years old with urothelial cancer. Source: PBMCs, taken around atezolizumab (anti-PD-L1) treatment.

The CDR3 DNA is TGTGCCAGCCGAGACAGGGGATCTCAAGAGACCCAGTACTTC. Encoded protein: CASRDRGSQETQYF. The chain couples TRBV21-1 to TRBJ2-5; the D segment call TRBD1 is taken from the table without a DNA check. TRBV21-1 is described as a pseudogene. The CDR3 is made up of 14 amino acids.